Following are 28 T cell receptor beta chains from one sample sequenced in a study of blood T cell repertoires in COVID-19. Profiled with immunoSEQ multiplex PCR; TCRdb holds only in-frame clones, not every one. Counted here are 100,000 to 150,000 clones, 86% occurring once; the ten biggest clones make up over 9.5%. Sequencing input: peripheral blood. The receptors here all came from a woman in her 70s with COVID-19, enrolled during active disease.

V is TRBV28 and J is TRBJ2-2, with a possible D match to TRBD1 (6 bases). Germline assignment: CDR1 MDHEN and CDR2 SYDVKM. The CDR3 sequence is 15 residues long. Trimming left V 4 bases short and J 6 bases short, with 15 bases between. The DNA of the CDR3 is TGTGCCAGCAGTTCGCAGGGGAGTCAATCCGGGGAGCTGTTTTTT. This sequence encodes CASSSQGSQSGELFF.

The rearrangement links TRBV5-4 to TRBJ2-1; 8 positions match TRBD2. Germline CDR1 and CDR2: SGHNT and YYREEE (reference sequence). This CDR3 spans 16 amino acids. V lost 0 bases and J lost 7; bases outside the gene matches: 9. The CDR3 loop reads CASSLAGGGGKNEQFF. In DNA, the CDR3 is TGTGCCAGCAGCTTGGCCGGGGGCGGGGGGAAGAATGAGCAGTTCTTC.

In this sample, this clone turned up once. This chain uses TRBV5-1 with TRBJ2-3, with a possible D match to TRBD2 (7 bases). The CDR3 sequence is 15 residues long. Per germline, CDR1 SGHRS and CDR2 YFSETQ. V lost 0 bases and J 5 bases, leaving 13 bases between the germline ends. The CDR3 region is CASSLEGGLGDTQYF. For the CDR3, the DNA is TGCGCCAGCAGCTTGGAGGGGGGGCTAGGAGATACGCAGTATTTT. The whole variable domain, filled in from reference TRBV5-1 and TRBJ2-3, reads KAGVTQTPRYLIKTRGQQVTLSCSPISGHRSVSWYQQTPGQGLQFLFEYFSETQRNKGNFPGRFSGRQFSNSRSEMNVSTLELGDSALYLCASSLEGGLGDTQYFGPGTRLTVL.

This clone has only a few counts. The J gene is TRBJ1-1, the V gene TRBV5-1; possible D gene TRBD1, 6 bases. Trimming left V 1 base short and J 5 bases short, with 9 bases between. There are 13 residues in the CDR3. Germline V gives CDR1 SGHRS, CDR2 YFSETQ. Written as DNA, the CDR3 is TGCGCCAGCAGCTTGCTAGGGGGAACTGAAGCTTTCTTT. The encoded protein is CASSLLGGTEAFF.

The CDR3 nucleotides are TGTGCCAGTGATACAAGACAGAAGAACACTGAAGCTTTCTTT. Translated: CASDTRQKNTEAFF. The chain carries TRBV19 and TRBJ1-1; D might be TRBD1 (5 bases). From germline, CDR1 is LNHDA and CDR2 SQIVND (reference sequence). The CDR3 has 14 residues. Between the trimmed V and J ends, which lost 8 bases and 1 base, there was a span of 14 bases. The full variable domain, in which reference TRBV19 and TRBJ1-1 provide the parts outside the CDR3, is DGGITQSPKYLFRKEGQNVTLSCEQNLNHDAMYWYRQDPGQGLRLIYYSQIVNDFQKGDIAEGYSVSREKKESFPLTVTSAQKNPTAFYLCASDTRQKNTEAFFGQGTRLTVV.

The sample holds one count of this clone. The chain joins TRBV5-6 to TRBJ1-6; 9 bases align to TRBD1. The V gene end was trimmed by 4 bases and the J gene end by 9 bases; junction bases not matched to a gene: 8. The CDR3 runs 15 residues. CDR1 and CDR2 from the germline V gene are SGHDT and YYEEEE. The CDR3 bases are TGTGCCAGCAGCCATACGGGACAGGGTGGTTCACCCCTCCACTTT. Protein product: CASSHTGQGGSPLHF.

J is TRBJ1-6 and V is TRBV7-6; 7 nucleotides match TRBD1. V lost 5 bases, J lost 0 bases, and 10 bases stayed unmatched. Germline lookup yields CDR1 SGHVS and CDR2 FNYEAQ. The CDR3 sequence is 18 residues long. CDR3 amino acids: CASSPGTAPSSYNSPLHF. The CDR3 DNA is TGTGCCAGCAGCCCAGGGACAGCTCCGAGCTCCTATAATTCACCCCTCCACTTT.

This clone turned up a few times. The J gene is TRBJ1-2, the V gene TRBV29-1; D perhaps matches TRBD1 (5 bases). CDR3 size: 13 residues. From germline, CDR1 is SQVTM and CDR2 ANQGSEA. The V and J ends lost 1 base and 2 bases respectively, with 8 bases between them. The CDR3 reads CSVEGGVNYGYTF. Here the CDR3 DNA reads TGCAGCGTTGAAGGGGGCGTCAACTATGGCTACACCTTC.

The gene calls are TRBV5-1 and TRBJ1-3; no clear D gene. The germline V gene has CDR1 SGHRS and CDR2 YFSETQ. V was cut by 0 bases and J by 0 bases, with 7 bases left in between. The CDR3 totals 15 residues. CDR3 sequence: CASSLESPSGNTIYF. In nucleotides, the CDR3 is TGCGCCAGCAGCTTGGAGAGCCCCTCTGGAAACACCATATATTTT.

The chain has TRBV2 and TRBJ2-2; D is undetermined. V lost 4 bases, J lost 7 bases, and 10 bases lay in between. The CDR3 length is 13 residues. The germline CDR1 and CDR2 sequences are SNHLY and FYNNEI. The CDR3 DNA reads TGTGCCAGCAGTGTGCAGATAATCGGGGAGCTGTTTTTT. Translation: CASSVQIIGELFF.

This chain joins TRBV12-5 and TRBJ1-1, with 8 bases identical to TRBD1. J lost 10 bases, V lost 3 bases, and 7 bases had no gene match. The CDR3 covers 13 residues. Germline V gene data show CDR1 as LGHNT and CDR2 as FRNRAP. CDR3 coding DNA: TGTGCTAGTGGTTTACAGGGGGTGTCTGCAGCTTTCTTT. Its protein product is CASGLQGVSAAFF.

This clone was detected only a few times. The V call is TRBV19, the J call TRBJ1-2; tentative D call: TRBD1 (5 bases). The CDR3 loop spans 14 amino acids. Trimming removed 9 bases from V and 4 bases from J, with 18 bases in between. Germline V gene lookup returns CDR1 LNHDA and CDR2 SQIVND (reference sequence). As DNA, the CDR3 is TGTGCCAGCCATTCCAGGGTTTCTAGCTATGGCTACACCTTC. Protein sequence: CASHSRVSSYGYTF.

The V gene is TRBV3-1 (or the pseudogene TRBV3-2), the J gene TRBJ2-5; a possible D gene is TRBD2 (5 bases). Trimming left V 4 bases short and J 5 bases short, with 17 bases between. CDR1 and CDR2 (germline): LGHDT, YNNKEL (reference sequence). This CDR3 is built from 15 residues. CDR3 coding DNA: TGTGCCAGCAGCCCACGACCTCGGAGGTTGGAGACCCAGTACTTC. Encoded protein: CASSPRPRRLETQYF.

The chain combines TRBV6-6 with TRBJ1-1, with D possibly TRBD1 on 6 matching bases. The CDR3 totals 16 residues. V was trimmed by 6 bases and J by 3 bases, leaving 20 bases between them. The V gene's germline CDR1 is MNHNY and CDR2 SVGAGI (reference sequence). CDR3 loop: CASRAPQGRSDTEAFF. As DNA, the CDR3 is TGTGCCAGCAGGGCGCCCCAGGGGCGCTCGGACACTGAAGCTTTCTTT.

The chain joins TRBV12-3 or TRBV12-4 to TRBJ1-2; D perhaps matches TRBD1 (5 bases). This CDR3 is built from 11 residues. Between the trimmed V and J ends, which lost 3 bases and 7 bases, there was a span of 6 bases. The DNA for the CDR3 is TGTGCCAGCAGTTTGGGGGGTGGCTACACCTTC. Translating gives CASSLGGGYTF.

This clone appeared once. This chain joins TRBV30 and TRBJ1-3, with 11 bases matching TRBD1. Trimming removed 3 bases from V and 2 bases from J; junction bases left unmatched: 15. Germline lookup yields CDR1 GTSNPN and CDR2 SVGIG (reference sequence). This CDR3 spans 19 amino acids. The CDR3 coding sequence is TGTGCCTGGAGACGAATCAGGATTCCGGGACAGGGGGCTGGAAACACCATATATTTT. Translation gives CAWRRIRIPGQGAGNTIYF. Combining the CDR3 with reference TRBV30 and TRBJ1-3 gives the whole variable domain SQTIHQWPATLVQPVGSPLSLECTVEGTSNPNLYWYRQAAGRGLQLLFYSVGIGQISSEVPQNLSASRPQDRQFILSSKKLLLSDSGFYLCAWRRIRIPGQGAGNTIYFGEGSWLTVV.

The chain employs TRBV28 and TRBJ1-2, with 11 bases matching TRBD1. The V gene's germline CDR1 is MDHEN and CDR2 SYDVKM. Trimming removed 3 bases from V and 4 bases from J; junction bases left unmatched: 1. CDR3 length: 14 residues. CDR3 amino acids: CASSLGTGGYGYTF. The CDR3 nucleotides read TGTGCCAGCAGTTTGGGGACAGGGGGCTATGGCTACACCTTC.

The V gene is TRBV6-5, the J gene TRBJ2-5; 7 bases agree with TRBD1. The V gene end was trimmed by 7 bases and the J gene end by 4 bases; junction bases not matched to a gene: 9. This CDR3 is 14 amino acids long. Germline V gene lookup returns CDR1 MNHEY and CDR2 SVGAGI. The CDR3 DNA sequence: TGTGCCAGCATCGAGAGGGGGCTGGGAGAGACCCAGTACTTC. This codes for CASIERGLGETQYF.

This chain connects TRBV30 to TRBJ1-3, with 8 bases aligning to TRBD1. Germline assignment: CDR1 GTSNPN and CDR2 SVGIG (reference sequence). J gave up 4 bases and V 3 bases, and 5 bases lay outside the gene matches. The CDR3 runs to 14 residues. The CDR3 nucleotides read TGTGCCTGGAGCGTTGGGACAGGCGGAAACACCATATATTTT. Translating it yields CAWSVGTGGNTIYF.

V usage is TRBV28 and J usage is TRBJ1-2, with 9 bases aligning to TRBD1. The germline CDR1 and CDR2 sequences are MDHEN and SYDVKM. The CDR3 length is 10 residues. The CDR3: CATGGYGYTF. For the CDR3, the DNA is TGTGCGACAGGGGGCTATGGCTACACCTTC.

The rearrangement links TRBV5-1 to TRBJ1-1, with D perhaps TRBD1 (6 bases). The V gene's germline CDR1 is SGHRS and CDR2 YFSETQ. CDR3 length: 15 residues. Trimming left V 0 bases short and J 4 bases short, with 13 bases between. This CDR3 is CASSLEGGLGTEAFF. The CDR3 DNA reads TGCGCCAGCAGCTTGGAGGGGGGGCTCGGCACTGAAGCTTTCTTT.

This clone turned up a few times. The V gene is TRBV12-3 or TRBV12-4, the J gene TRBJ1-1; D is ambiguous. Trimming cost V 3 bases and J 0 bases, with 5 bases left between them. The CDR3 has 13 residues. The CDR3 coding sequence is TGTGCCAGCAGTTTTGAGGTGAACACTGAAGCTTTCTTT. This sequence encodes CASSFEVNTEAFF.

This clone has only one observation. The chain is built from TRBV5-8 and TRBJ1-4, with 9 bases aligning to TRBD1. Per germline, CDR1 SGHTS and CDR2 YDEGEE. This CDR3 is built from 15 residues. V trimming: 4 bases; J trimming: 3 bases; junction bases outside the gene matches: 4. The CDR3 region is CASSGRTGANEKLFF. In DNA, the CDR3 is TGTGCCAGCAGCGGCCGGACAGGGGCTAATGAAAAACTGTTTTTT.

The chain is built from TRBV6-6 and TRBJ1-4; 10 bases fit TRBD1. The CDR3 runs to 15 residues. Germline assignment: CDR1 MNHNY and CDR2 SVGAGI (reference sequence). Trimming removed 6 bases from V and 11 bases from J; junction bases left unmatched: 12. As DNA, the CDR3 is TGTGCCAGCAGGGGCCGAGGACAGGGGGTAGGGAAACTGTTTTTT. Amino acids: CASRGRGQGVGKLFF.

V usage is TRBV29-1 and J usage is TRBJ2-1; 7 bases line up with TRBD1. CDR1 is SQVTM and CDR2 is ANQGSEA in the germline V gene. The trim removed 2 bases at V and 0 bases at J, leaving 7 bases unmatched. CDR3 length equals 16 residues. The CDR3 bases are TGCAGCGTTGAAAGGGGTACAGGGGTCTCCTACAATGAGCAGTTCTTC. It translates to CSVERGTGVSYNEQFF.

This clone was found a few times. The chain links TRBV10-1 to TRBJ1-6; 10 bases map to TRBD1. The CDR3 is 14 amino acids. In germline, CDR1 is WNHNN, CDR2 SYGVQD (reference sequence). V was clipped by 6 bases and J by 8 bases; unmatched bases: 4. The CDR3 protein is CASRGQGVHSPLHF. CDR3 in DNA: TGCGCCAGCAGAGGACAGGGGGTACATTCACCCCTCCACTTT.

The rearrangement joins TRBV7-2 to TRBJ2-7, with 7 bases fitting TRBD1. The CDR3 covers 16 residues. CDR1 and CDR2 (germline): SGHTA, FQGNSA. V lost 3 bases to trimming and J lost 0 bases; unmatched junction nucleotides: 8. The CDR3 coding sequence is TGTGCCAGCAGCTTTTCCCCCAACAGGGGCTCCTACGAGCAGTACTTC. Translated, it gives CASSFSPNRGSYEQYF.

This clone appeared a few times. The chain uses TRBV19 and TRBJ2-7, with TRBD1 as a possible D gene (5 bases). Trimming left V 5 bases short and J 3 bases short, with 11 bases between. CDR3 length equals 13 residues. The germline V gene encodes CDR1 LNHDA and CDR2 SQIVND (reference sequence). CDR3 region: CASSPDRLYEQYF. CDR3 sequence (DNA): TGTGCCAGTAGTCCAGACAGACTCTACGAGCAGTACTTC.